The rows below give T cell receptor beta chains drawn from one sample of a study of shared clonotypes between healthy human individuals. Assay used: immunoSEQ multiplex PCR; TCRdb lists only in-frame clones, some missing. Of over 950,000 clones in the sample, approximately 80% were seen once. Source material: memory CD4+ T cells from PBMCs. The source is a man between 18 and 35 years old in good health. Some clones in this sample may be carry-over from other donors' samples. Each CDR3 is given with its conserved first and last residue. Fields, in order: J gene, V gene, CDR3 protein.

j_call: TRBJ2-1
v_call: TRBV28
cdr3_aa: CASRESLAGFSYNEQFF

j_call: TRBJ2-3
v_call: TRBV5-1
cdr3_aa: CASSLSSSGRGTDTQYF

j_call: TRBJ1-1
v_call: TRBV6-6
cdr3_aa: CASSYMGGSTEAFF

j_call: TRBJ2-3
v_call: TRBV29-1
cdr3_aa: CSVEARTIVATQYF

j_call: TRBJ1-2
v_call: TRBV14
cdr3_aa: CASSQQALFYGYTF

j_call: TRBJ1-5
v_call: TRBV28
cdr3_aa: CASSLLAGANQPQHF

j_call: TRBJ2-1
v_call: TRBV25-1
cdr3_aa: CASRREGEQFF

j_call: TRBJ2-1
v_call: TRBV5-1
cdr3_aa: CASTLSGYAYNEQFF

j_call: TRBJ2-2
v_call: TRBV7-2
cdr3_aa: CASSPGGRESNTGELFF

j_call: TRBJ1-5
v_call: TRBV4-2
cdr3_aa: CASSQDRVQPQHF